This TCR beta chain was captured in a study of shared clonotypes between healthy human individuals. As defined, naive CD8 cells were CD45RO-negative and positively selected for CCR7, with terminally differentiated effector memory CD45RA+ cells excluded. V was clipped by 4 bases and J by 2 bases, with 9 bases between them. The CDR3 has 13 residues. The germline V gene has CDR1 SGHTS and CDR2 YDEGEE. The test was conducted at deep level. Some clones are missing from TCRdb's copy, which holds only in-frame ones; the method was immunoSEQ multiplex PCR. The data show hundreds of thousands of clones, approximately 95% seen once.

This TCR came from a woman in her twenties or thirties in good health. The sample taken for sequencing was naive CD8+ T cells sorted from blood. The gene calls are TRBV5-8 and TRBJ1-2; D unresolved. The chain's CDR3 is CASSHQWNYGYTF. The CDR3, as DNA: TGTGCCAGCAGCCACCAGTGGAACTATGGCTACACCTTC.